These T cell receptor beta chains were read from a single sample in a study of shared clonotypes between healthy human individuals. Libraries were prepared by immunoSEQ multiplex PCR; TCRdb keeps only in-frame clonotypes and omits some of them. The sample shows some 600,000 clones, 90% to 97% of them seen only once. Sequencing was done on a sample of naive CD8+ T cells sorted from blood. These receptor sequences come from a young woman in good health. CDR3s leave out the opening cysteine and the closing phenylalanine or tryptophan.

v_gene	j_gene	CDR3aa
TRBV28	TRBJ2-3	ASSLGDSSTDTQY
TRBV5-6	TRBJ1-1	ASSWGQGTEAF
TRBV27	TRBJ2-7	ASSLRSGGLFTSVYEQY
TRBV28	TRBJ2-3	ASSRLAGVPDTQY
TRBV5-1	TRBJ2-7	ASSLGTGLYEQY
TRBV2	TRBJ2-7	ASRSGTGTYEQY
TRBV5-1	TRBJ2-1	ASSPSGGVNEQF
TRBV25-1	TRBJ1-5	ASSELGGNQPQH
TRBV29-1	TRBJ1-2	SVEEGRQGPYGYT
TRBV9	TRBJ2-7	ASSVDDSSSYEQY
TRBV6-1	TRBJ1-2	ASSEGTDGYT
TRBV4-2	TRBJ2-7	ASSQRLAGYEQY
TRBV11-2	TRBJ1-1	ASSSLGEQAYNTEAF
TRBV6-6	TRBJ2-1	ASSYSIVYNEQF
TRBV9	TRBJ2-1	ASSATTKAGLGEQF
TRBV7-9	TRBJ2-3	ASTASGRALDTTQY
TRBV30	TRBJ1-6	AWSPQRLGDSPLH
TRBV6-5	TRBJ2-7	ASSSVASYEQY
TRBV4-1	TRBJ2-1	ASSHPRDLGERPSYNEQF
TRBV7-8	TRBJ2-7	ASSLARGSAYEQY
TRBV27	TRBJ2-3	ASSLYTPGTPSTDTQY
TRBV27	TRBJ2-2	ASRIGGNTGELF
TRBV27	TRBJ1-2	ASSSDPTHYGYT
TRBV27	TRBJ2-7	ASCAGTGSSNEQY
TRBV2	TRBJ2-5	ASRTGIETQY
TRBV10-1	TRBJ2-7	ASAEGDEQY
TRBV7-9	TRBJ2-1	ASSLGTGYEQF
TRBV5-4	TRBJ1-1	ASRKFGQGWNTEAF
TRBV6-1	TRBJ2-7	ASNGGLDYEQY
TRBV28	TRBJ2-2	ASSFGPLSNTGELF
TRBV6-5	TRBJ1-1	ASSYSSYRDTEAF
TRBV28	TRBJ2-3	ASSLDRTSGRSTDTQY
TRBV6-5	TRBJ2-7	ASSYSDEQY
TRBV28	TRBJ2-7	ASSSPSGQPSYEQY